The text below deals with one T cell receptor beta chain. Using immunoSEQ multiplex PCR, the repertoire was profiled, and TCRdb retains in-frame clones only, with some absent. This table has just over 80,000 clones, under 90% appearing once. This CDR3 contains 15 residues. V was cut by 5 bases and J by 4 bases, with 15 bases left in between. From germline, CDR1 is MNHEY and CDR2 SMNVEV (reference sequence). This sample is part of a study of control samples from healthy donors and cancer patients. The sample was blood. This TCR was recovered from a man in his forties or fifties in good health. The chain is built from TRBV27 and TRBJ1-5; D gene uncertain. CDR3 nucleotide sequence: TGTGCCAGCAGTCTCACGAGTGGTCGAAATCAGCCCCAGCATTTT. This sequence encodes CASSLTSGRNQPQHF.